Below, 10 T cell receptor beta chains from the same sample are listed, as sequenced in a study of early T cells in non-severe SARS-CoV-2 infection. TCRdb re-called the 5' RACE reads through MiXCR, storing one row per CDR3 protein. The table lists around 76,000 distinct CDR3 sequences, more than 14% of them singletons. The sample here was whole blood, taken at baseline. The receptors were sampled from an adult who was a healthcare worker with PCR-confirmed SARS-CoV-2 infection or an uninfected control (not recorded which).

This clonotype was seen more than once but under ten times. The rearrangement links TRBV3-1 to TRBJ1-4, with unresolved D. The ends were cut back, 4 bases at V and 8 bases at J, with 8 bases in the middle. CDR3 length: 12 amino acids. Germline V lookup: CDR1 LGHDT, CDR2 YNNKEL (reference sequence). This CDR3 reads CASSLSAEKLFF. The CDR3, as DNA: TGTGCCAGCAGCCTTTCGGCCGAAAAACTGTTTTTT. The entire variable domain, with the rest obtained from reference TRBV3-1 and TRBJ1-4, is as follows: DTAVSQTPKYLVTQMGNDKSIKCEQNLGHDTMYWYKQDSKKFLKIMFSYNNKELIINETVPNRFSPKSPDKAHLNLHINSLELGDSAVYFCASSLSAEKLFFGSGTQLSVL.

A few counts support this clonotype. V usage is TRBV30 and J usage is TRBJ1-1, with D perhaps TRBD1 (5 bases). V lost 0 bases to trimming and J lost 4 bases, with 9 bases between them. Germline V gene data show CDR1 as GTSNPN and CDR2 as SVGIG (reference sequence). This CDR3 region has 13 residues. The CDR3, as DNA: TGTGCCTGGAGTGTGGGGGTCCTCACTGAAGCTTTCTTT. Translating gives CAWSVGVLTEAFF.

This clonotype occurred many times. This chain links TRBV29-1 with TRBJ2-1; TRBD1 is a possible D gene (5 bases). Germline V CDR1 and CDR2: SQVTM, ANQGSEA. The V end was cut by 4 bases, the J end by 3 bases, with 13 bases between. The CDR3 spans 14 residues. The CDR3: CSVGAGKNYNEQFF. CDR3 in DNA: TGCAGCGTTGGAGCAGGGAAAAACTACAATGAGCAGTTCTTC.

This clonotype was observed a handful of times. For the CDR3, the DNA is TGTGCCAGCAGTCCCTTGGCGGACACCTACAATGAGCAGTTCTTC. Translated, it gives CASSPLADTYNEQFF. This chain links TRBV12-3 or TRBV12-4 with TRBJ2-1; D is possibly TRBD1 (5 bases). Trimming cost V 5 bases and J 2 bases, with 13 bases left between them. The CDR3 is 15 amino acids.

V and J are TRBV5-4 and TRBJ2-1; 7 nucleotides match TRBD2. Trimming removed 4 bases from V and 3 bases from J; junction bases left unmatched: 7. The CDR3 covers 15 residues. Germline CDR1 and CDR2: SGHNT and YYREEE (reference sequence). This chain's CDR3 is CASSPPLAVYNEQFF. CDR3 sequence (DNA): TGTGCCAGCAGCCCCCCCCTAGCGGTCTACAATGAGCAGTTCTTC.

This clonotype was counted between two and nine times. J is TRBJ2-3 and V is TRBV20-1, with 11 bases that match TRBD2. V trimming: 1 base; J trimming: 5 bases; junction bases outside the gene matches: 5. The V gene's germline CDR1 is DFQATT and CDR2 SNEGSKA (reference sequence). The CDR3 runs to 15 residues. The DNA of the CDR3 is TGCAGTGCTAGAGCCCTAGCGGGAGGCCTAGATACGCAGTATTTT. Protein sequence: CSARALAGGLDTQYF.

This clonotype showed up many times. The chain has TRBV19 and TRBJ2-3, with 10 bases aligning to TRBD2. Per germline, CDR1 LNHDA and CDR2 SQIVND (reference sequence). The ends lost 7 bases at V and 1 base at J; junction bases unmatched: 11. CDR3 length equals 17 residues. CDR3 loop: CASTPLAGEVGTDTQYF. CDR3 nucleotide sequence: TGTGCCAGTACCCCCCTAGCGGGAGAGGTCGGCACAGATACGCAGTATTTT.

The chain couples TRBV30 to TRBJ2-3; 8 bases fit TRBD2. Germline CDR1 and CDR2: GTSNPN and SVGIG (reference sequence). This CDR3 is 16 amino acids long. Trimming cost V 2 bases and J 2 bases; bases outside gene matches: 9. CDR3 in DNA: TGTGCCTGGAGTTTTAAGACTAGCGATTACACAGATACGCAGTATTTT. It codes for CAWSFKTSDYTDTQYF. The variable domain in full, with the rest retrieved from reference TRBV30 and TRBJ2-3, is SQTIHQWPATLVQPVGSPLSLECTVEGTSNPNLYWYRQAAGRGLQLLFYSVGIGQISSEVPQNLSASRPQDRQFILSSKKLLLSDSGFYLCAWSFKTSDYTDTQYFGPGTRLTVL.

This clonotype was observed a few times. As DNA, the CDR3 is TGTGCCAGCAGCTTAAGTAGTGGAGAAAAACTGTTTTTT. It yields the protein CASSLSSGEKLFF. The chain links TRBV7-3 to TRBJ1-4; D is unclear. The V end lost 1 base, the J end lost 8 bases, and 8 bases lay between the germline ends. Germline-derived CDR1 and CDR2 are SGHTA and FQGTGA. This CDR3 region has 13 residues.

In its sample, this clonotype was seen a few times. This rearrangement joins TRBV3-1 to TRBJ2-1, with 8 bases fitting TRBD2. Losses at the gene ends were 4 bases for V and 9 bases for J; bases not matched to a gene: 11. Germline V gene sequence: CDR1 LGHDT, CDR2 YNNKEL (reference sequence). CDR3 size: 15 residues. The CDR3 sequence is CASSPTSGARGEQFF. CDR3 bases: TGTGCCAGCAGCCCCACTAGCGGCGCACGTGGTGAGCAGTTCTTC.